This entry lists 3 T cell receptor beta chains sequenced from one sample in a study of shared clonotypes between healthy human individuals. TCRdb keeps only in-frame clones here, not all; method: immunoSEQ multiplex PCR. The table shows about 2.4 million clones, with 80% to 95% occurring only once. Input material: naive CD4+ T cells from PBMCs. Subset defined: CD45RA+ positively selected. These receptors all stem from a man between 18 and 35 years old in good health. Some clones in this sample may be carry-over from other donors' samples.

This clone showed up just a few times. V and J are TRBV6-6 and TRBJ1-5; D is undetermined. The V and J ends lost 10 bases and 0 bases respectively, with 13 bases between them. Germline CDR1 reads MNHNY; CDR2 reads SVGAGI (reference sequence). CDR3 length: 14 amino acids. CDR3 DNA sequence: TGTGCCACCCAGGACGACCTTAGCAATCAGCCCCAGCATTTT. Translated: CATQDDLSNQPQHF.

This clone was observed a handful of times. Other DNA sequences in this specimen translate into the identical CDR3. The chain has TRBV7-3 and TRBJ2-5, with D perhaps TRBD1 (5 bases). V was shortened by 0 bases and J by 3 bases, with 5 bases between the two germline ends. The CDR3 length is 13 residues. Looked up from germline, CDR1 is SGHTA and CDR2 is FQGTGA. The CDR3 protein is CASSLTREETQYF. DNA of the CDR3: TGTGCCAGCAGCTTAACCAGGGAAGAGACCCAGTACTTC.

This chain connects TRBV28 to TRBJ2-5; 7 bases agree with TRBD2. Germline lookup yields CDR1 MDHEN and CDR2 SYDVKM. J gave up 3 bases and V 2 bases, and 6 bases lay outside the gene matches. CDR3 size: 15 residues. CDR3 sequence: CASSLAGAVEETQYF. CDR3 sequence (DNA): TGTGCCAGCAGTTTAGCGGGAGCGGTAGAAGAGACCCAGTACTTC.